The T cell receptor beta chain under discussion was sequenced for a study of T cell changes during pregnancy in multiple sclerosis. The CDR3 consists of 15 residues. CDR1 and CDR2 (germline): SGHTS, YDEGEE. V was clipped by 2 bases and J by 3 bases, with 14 bases between them. Clones were sequenced by immunoSEQ multiplex PCR, and TCRdb holds only the in-frame ones, with some missing. The sample contains around 73,000 clones, almost 95% of which appear only once. This TCR was sampled from a female donor in good health, enrolled as a control in a pregnancy study. Sequencing used peripheral blood, obtained in the third trimester of pregnancy. This chain uses TRBV5-8 with TRBJ1-2; D gene uncertain. CDR3 loop: CASSFSAADYYGYTF. CDR3 sequence (DNA): TGTGCCAGCAGCTTTTCAGCAGCCGACTACTATGGCTACACCTTC. The full variable domain, completed using reference TRBV5-8 and TRBJ1-2, is EAGVTQSPTHLIKTRGQQATLRCSPISGHTSVYWYQQALGLGLQFLLWYDEGEERNRGNFPPRFSGRQFPNYSSELNVNALELEDSALYLCASSFSAADYYGYTFGSGTRLTVV.